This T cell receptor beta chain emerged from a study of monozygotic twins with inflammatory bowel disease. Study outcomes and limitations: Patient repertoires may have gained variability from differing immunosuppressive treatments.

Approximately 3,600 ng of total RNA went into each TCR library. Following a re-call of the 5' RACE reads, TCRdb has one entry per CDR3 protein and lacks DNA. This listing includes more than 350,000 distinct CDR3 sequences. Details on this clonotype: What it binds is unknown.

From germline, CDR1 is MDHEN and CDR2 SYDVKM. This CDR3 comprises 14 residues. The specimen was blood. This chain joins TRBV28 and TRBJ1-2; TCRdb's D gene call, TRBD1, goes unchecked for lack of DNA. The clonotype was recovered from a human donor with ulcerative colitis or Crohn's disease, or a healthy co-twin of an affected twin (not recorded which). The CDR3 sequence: CASRNRGPNYGYTF.